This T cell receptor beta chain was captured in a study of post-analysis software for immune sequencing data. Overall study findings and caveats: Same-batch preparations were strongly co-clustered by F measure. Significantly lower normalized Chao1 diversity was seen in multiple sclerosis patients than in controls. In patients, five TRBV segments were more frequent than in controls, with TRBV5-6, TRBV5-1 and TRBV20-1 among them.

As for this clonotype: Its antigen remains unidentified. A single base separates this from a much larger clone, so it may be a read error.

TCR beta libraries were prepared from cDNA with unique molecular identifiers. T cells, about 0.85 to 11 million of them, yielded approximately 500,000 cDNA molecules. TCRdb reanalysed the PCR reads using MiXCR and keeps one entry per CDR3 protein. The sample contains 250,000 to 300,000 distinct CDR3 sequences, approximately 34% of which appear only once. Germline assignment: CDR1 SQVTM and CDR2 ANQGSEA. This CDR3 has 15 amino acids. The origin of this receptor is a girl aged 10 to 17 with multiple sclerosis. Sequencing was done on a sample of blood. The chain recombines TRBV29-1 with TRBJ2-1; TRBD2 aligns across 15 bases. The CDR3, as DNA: TGCAGCGTACGGACTAGCGGGAGGGCCTTGGGTGAGCGGTTCTTC. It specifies CSVRTSGRALGERFF.